These T cell receptor beta chains were read from a single sample in a study of T cell repertoires in cytomegalovirus infection. Each CDR3 protein is one row after TCRdb ran MiXCR on the reads. The sample has 150,000 to 200,000 distinct CDR3 sequences; about a sixth are singletons. Sequenced: CD8+ T cells from PBMCs. All receptors come from a human donor in good health (CMV status not recorded). Some clones in this sample may be carry-over from other donors' samples. The CDR3 runs from the conserved cysteine through the conserved F or W. The order of the fields is CDR3 DNA, CDR3 protein, clone size, J gene, D gene, V gene. D genes are given only for firm matches. Not all rows give a size; the values are once, few, many and, for expanded clones, a class.

TGTGCCAGCAGCGTTCGGACAGGGATGGAACAGCCCCAGCATTTT,CASSVRTGMEQPQHF,few,TRBJ1-5,TRBD1,TRBV7-2
TGTGCCAGTAGTATAGTTCCCGGGAAGAACACTGAAGCTTTCTTT,CASSIVPGKNTEAFF,.,TRBJ1-1,.,TRBV19
TGTGCCAGCAGCTTGGGGACAGGGTTCACCGGGGAGCTGTTTTTT,CASSLGTGFTGELFF,few,TRBJ2-2,TRBD1,TRBV5-6
TGTGCCAGCAGCCCGGACAGGGGGGTTCCGCAGTATTTT,CASSPDRGVPQYF,.,TRBJ2-3,TRBD1,TRBV7-6
TGTGCTAGTGGTACCGGACTAGCGGGGATCACAGATACGCAGTATTTT,CASGTGLAGITDTQYF,.,TRBJ2-3,TRBD2,TRBV12-5
TGTGCCAGCAGCTTAGTGGACAGCCCAGATACGCAGTATTTT,CASSLVDSPDTQYF,.,TRBJ2-3,.,TRBV7-2
TGCGCCAGCAGAACTCACGGGACAGGGAACTACGAGCAGTACTTC,CASRTHGTGNYEQYF,once,TRBJ2-7,TRBD1,TRBV5-1
TGTGCCAGCAGCTTAGTAGACGGGAGGGCCGTCAATGAGCAGTTCTTC,CASSLVDGRAVNEQFF,.,TRBJ2-1,TRBD2,TRBV7-6
TGTGCCAGCAGCTTAGGCCTAGCGGGGGCCAACACCGGGGAGCTGTTTTTT,CASSLGLAGANTGELFF,many,TRBJ2-2,TRBD2,TRBV7-8
TGTGCCAGCAGTTTCTCGAAAAATGAGCAGTTCTTC,CASSFSKNEQFF,few,TRBJ2-1,.,TRBV27
TGTGCCAGCAGTCTAGCGGGAGGGGCTGTGGAGCAGTTCTTC,CASSLAGGAVEQFF,.,TRBJ2-1,TRBD2,TRBV28